Here is one T cell receptor beta chain with its context. The V gene's germline CDR1 is SGHVS and CDR2 FQNEAQ. V was trimmed by 5 bases and J by 0 bases, leaving 11 bases between them. The CDR3 is 15 amino acids. The protocol was immunoSEQ multiplex PCR, while the TCRdb copy is restricted to in-frame clones and leaves out a portion. The sample has roughly 160,000 clones; 96% are singletons. The data were obtained in a study of control samples from healthy donors and cancer patients. The rearrangement uses TRBV7-8 and TRBJ1-5, with D perhaps TRBD1 (5 bases). Sequences were obtained from blood. The sequence was obtained from a woman in her twenties or thirties in good health. CDR3: CASSRGEHSNQPQHF. CDR3 sequence (DNA): TGTGCCAGCAGCCGGGGGGAGCATAGCAATCAGCCCCAGCATTTT.